This passage covers 31 T cell receptor beta chains from one sample sequenced in a study of OX40 agonist ivuxolimab in advanced cancers. Sequencing was performed with immunoSEQ multiplex PCR; in TCRdb, only in-frame clones are kept and a portion is missing. The profile shows approximately 64,000 clones, approximately 83% of them singletons. Sequenced material: CD4+ or CD8+ T cells sorted from blood, taken in a trial of the OX40 agonist ivuxolimab. These receptors all stem from an adult with an advanced solid tumor such as melanoma, head and neck, liver or kidney cancer.

The chain carries TRBV19 and TRBJ1-1; no clear D. V was cut by 3 bases and J by 1 base, with 6 bases left in between. This CDR3 comprises 13 residues. The germline CDR1 and CDR2 sequences are LNHDA and SQIVND (reference sequence). The chain's CDR3 is CASSMWGNTEAFF. DNA of the CDR3: TGTGCCAGTAGTATGTGGGGGAACACTGAAGCTTTCTTT.

This clone showed up just once. The J gene is TRBJ2-1, the V gene TRBV29-1; D is possibly TRBD1 (5 bases). V was shortened by 3 bases and J by 5 bases, with 11 bases between the two germline ends. Germline-derived CDR1 and CDR2 are SQVTM and ANQGSEA. CDR3 length: 13 residues. The CDR3 DNA follows: TGCAGCGTTGACCGGACACGGGACAATGAGCAGTTCTTC. Protein sequence: CSVDRTRDNEQFF.

The chain is built from TRBV2 and TRBJ2-1; TRBD2 agrees at 11 bases. The CDR3 runs 17 residues. V lost 5 bases to trimming and J lost 5 bases; unmatched junction nucleotides: 11. Germline V lookup: CDR1 SNHLY, CDR2 FYNNEI. The CDR3 spells CASSKFVAGGHDNEQFF. The CDR3 DNA is TGTGCCAGCAGTAAATTCGTAGCGGGAGGGCACGACAATGAGCAGTTCTTC.

The V call is TRBV18, the J call TRBJ1-1, with a possible D match to TRBD1 (5 bases). This CDR3 has 15 amino acids. Germline V gene sequence: CDR1 KGHSH, CDR2 LQKENI. V lost 4 bases and J 0 bases, leaving 12 bases between the germline ends. The CDR3 DNA is TGTGCCAGCTCACAAATGGACATTATGAACACTGAAGCTTTCTTT. Translating it yields CASSQMDIMNTEAFF.

This chain joins TRBV6-1 and TRBJ2-1; D not resolved. The CDR3 sequence is 11 residues long. The V end lost 8 bases, the J end lost 4 bases, and 6 bases lay between the germline ends. In germline, CDR1 is MNHNS, CDR2 SASEGT. The CDR3 coding sequence is TGTGCCAGCGCTCATTACAATGAGCAGTTCTTC. Encoded protein: CASAHYNEQFF.

The chain couples TRBV27 to TRBJ2-5, with D possibly being TRBD1 (6 bases). V was shortened by 2 bases and J by 5 bases, with 6 bases between the two germline ends. The CDR3 loop spans 12 amino acids. The germline V gene has CDR1 MNHEY and CDR2 SMNVEV (reference sequence). The CDR3 sequence: CASSLRGETQYF. The CDR3 nucleotides are TGTGCCAGCAGTTTAAGGGGGGAGACCCAGTACTTC.

The gene calls are TRBV2 and TRBJ2-2; D not certain. V lost 6 bases and J lost 2, with 22 bases in between. The CDR3 sequence is 18 residues long. The germline CDR1 and CDR2 sequences are SNHLY and FYNNEI. In DNA, the CDR3 is TGTGCCAGCAGATACGGGTCCTTAGTAGGGAAAAACACCGGGGAGCTGTTTTTT. Encoded protein: CASRYGSLVGKNTGELFF.

The V gene is TRBV5-1, the J gene TRBJ1-3, with a weak D call TRBD1 (6 bases). This CDR3 spans 14 amino acids. Germline-derived CDR1 and CDR2 are SGHRS and YFSETQ. Trimming pared 0 bases from V and 2 bases from J, leaving 6 bases between. The chain's CDR3 is CASSLGGPGNTIYF. CDR3 nucleotide sequence: TGCGCCAGCAGCTTGGGGGGGCCTGGAAACACCATATATTTT.

The chain is built from TRBV7-9 and TRBJ1-1; 7 positions match TRBD1. V lost 2 bases to trimming and J lost 4 bases; unmatched junction nucleotides: 4. The germline V gene encodes CDR1 SEHNR and CDR2 FQNEAQ (reference sequence). The CDR3 has 14 residues. CDR3 in DNA: TGTGCCAGCAGCTTAAAGGCAGGGGGCACTGAAGCTTTCTTT. Amino acid sequence: CASSLKAGGTEAFF.

V usage is TRBV6-6 and J usage is TRBJ2-1; 9 bases map to TRBD2. Germline V CDR1 and CDR2: MNHNY, SVGAGI (reference sequence). This CDR3 spans 13 amino acids. Trimming took 6 bases from V and 9 from J; bases not matched to a gene: 6. CDR3 residues: CASRREGASEQFF. The CDR3 DNA follows: TGTGCCAGCAGGCGGGAGGGTGCCAGTGAGCAGTTCTTC.

The chain employs TRBV11-2 and TRBJ1-4; weak D call: TRBD1 (6 bases). V lost 6 bases to trimming and J lost 4 bases, with 9 bases between them. CDR1 and CDR2 from the germline V gene are SGHAT and FQNNGV. CDR3 length: 13 amino acids. The CDR3 sequence is CASRKQGNEKLFF. The CDR3 DNA follows: TGTGCCAGCAGAAAACAGGGTAATGAAAAACTGTTTTTT.

This clone was recorded only once. V usage is TRBV28 and J usage is TRBJ2-7; unclear D gene. The CDR3 runs to 12 residues. From germline, CDR1 is MDHEN and CDR2 SYDVKM. Trimming removed 2 bases at V and 7 bases at J, with 9 bases between. CDR3 region: CASSLLPQEQYF. The CDR3 coding sequence is TGTGCCAGCAGTTTACTTCCCCAAGAGCAGTACTTC.

This chain uses TRBV6-5 with TRBJ2-5; D uncertain. The length of the CDR3 is 16 residues. The germline V gene encodes CDR1 MNHEY and CDR2 SVGAGI. The V and J ends lost 0 bases and 5 bases respectively, with 16 bases between them. CDR3 sequence reads: CASSYSISAEWETQYF. Written as DNA, the CDR3 is TGTGCCAGCAGTTACTCGATATCTGCGGAGTGGGAGACCCAGTACTTC.

J is TRBJ2-2 and V is TRBV7-9; tentatively, D is TRBD1 (5 bases). CDR3 length: 14 amino acids. V was trimmed by 2 bases and J by 4 bases, leaving 8 bases between them. The germline V gene has CDR1 SEHNR and CDR2 FQNEAQ (reference sequence). The CDR3 bases are TGTGCCAGCAGCTTATTTGACAGCACCGGGGAGCTGTTTTTT. Amino acid sequence: CASSLFDSTGELFF. The full variable domain, its missing parts supplied by reference TRBV7-9 and TRBJ2-2, is DTGVSQNPRHKITKRGQNVTFRCDPISEHNRLYWYRQTLGQGPEFLTYFQNEAQLEKSRLLSDRFSAERPKGSFSTLEIQRTEQGDSAMYLCASSLFDSTGELFFGEGSRLTVL.

The chain links TRBV19 to TRBJ1-5; TRBD1 aligns across 9 bases. The V gene's germline CDR1 is LNHDA and CDR2 SQIVND (reference sequence). The CDR3 has 15 amino acids. The junction had 11 bases not matched to a gene; V was cut back by 7 bases and J by 7 bases. CDR3 in DNA: TGTGCCAGTAATTCGGACAGGGGCCGTGGGCAGCCCCAGCATTTT. Translation: CASNSDRGRGQPQHF.

The chain is built from TRBV18 and TRBJ2-7, with TRBD1 matching over 9 bases. In germline, CDR1 is KGHSH, CDR2 LQKENI. The V and J ends lost 4 bases and 6 bases, in that order; junction bases with no gene match: 7. This CDR3 has 14 amino acids. The CDR3 is CASSLWDRVGEQYF. The CDR3 DNA is TGTGCCAGCTCACTCTGGGACAGGGTGGGCGAGCAGTACTTC.

The chain's CDR3 is CASSSLAGAYEQYF. CDR3 coding DNA: TGCGCCAGCAGTTCCTTAGCGGGGGCCTACGAGCAGTACTTC. The chain has TRBV10-2 and TRBJ2-7; TRBD2 matches 9 bases. CDR3 size: 14 residues. V trimming: 5 bases; J trimming: 2 bases; junction bases outside the gene matches: 4. Germline V gene sequence: CDR1 WSHSY, CDR2 SAAADI.

The chain links TRBV5-1 to TRBJ2-7; tentatively, D is TRBD2 (5 bases). Germline V CDR1 and CDR2: SGHRS, YFSETQ. This CDR3 region has 13 residues. The V end lost 0 bases, the J end lost 3 bases, and 7 bases lay between the germline ends. The CDR3 here is CASSLDRGYEQYF. The CDR3 nucleotides read TGCGCCAGCAGCTTGGATCGGGGCTACGAGCAGTACTTC.

V is TRBV5-1 and J is TRBJ1-1; D possibly corresponds to TRBD1 (6 bases). This CDR3 contains 14 residues. From germline, CDR1 is SGHRS and CDR2 YFSETQ. V dropped 0 bases and J dropped 5 bases, with 11 bases sitting between them. The CDR3 here is CASSLEGDGTEAFF. The DNA of the CDR3 is TGCGCCAGCAGCTTGGAGGGGGATGGTACTGAAGCTTTCTTT.

A single count supports this clone. The V gene is TRBV5-6, the J gene TRBJ1-5; D unclear. Germline lookup yields CDR1 SGHDT and CDR2 YYEEEE. CDR3 length: 17 amino acids. Trimming stripped 3 bases from V and 0 bases from J, with 16 bases between. The CDR3 DNA is TGTGCCAGCAGCTCTTTTAGGGCCCTATATAGCAATCAGCCCCAGCATTTT. As protein: CASSSFRALYSNQPQHF.

The rearrangement joins TRBV6-6 to TRBJ1-6; TRBD1 agrees at 9 bases. The V gene's germline CDR1 is MNHNY and CDR2 SVGAGI (reference sequence). With V trimmed by 6 bases and J by 7 bases, 7 bases remained unmatched. The CDR3 totals 15 residues. In DNA, the CDR3 is TGTGCCAGCAGCCTTCAACAGGGGGCGAATTCACCCCTCCACTTT. Its translation: CASSLQQGANSPLHF.

The rearrangement links TRBV7-9 to TRBJ2-3; D unclear. CDR3 length: 12 residues. CDR1 is SEHNR and CDR2 is FQNEAQ in the germline V gene (reference sequence). V was cut by 10 bases and J by 6 bases, with 14 bases left in between. CDR3 DNA sequence: TGTGCCATCATGGCGTCTACGGATACGCAGTATTTT. It is translated as CAIMASTDTQYF.

The chain links TRBV11-2 to TRBJ1-1; D is ambiguous. V shed 4 bases and J shed 1 base, with 10 bases lying between them. Per germline, CDR1 SGHAT and CDR2 FQNNGV. The CDR3 length is 14 residues. The CDR3 here is CASSYARGNTEAFF. The CDR3 DNA sequence: TGTGCCAGCAGCTACGCGCGGGGGAACACTGAAGCTTTCTTT.

This rearrangement joins TRBV19 to TRBJ1-5, with D maybe TRBD1 (6 bases). The V gene's germline CDR1 is LNHDA and CDR2 SQIVND (reference sequence). This CDR3 has 15 amino acids. V was trimmed by 7 bases and J by 7 bases, leaving 20 bases between them. The CDR3 DNA is TGTGCCAGTACCACGTGGGGGCGGCGGGACCAGCCCCAGCATTTT. This gives the protein CASTTWGRRDQPQHF.

V is TRBV18 and J is TRBJ1-4; D gene unclear. The CDR3 runs to 16 residues. The V end was cut by 2 bases, the J end by 0 bases, with 10 bases between. CDR1 and CDR2 (germline): KGHSH, LQKENI. DNA of the CDR3: TGTGCCAGCTCACCAGGAGGGTATGCAACTAATGAAAAACTGTTTTTT. The encoded protein is CASSPGGYATNEKLFF.

The J gene is TRBJ2-1, the V gene TRBV19; D is uncertain. CDR3 length: 14 amino acids. Germline CDR1 reads LNHDA; CDR2 reads SQIVND (reference sequence). Trimming cost V 3 bases and J 8 bases, with 14 bases left between them. CDR3 coding DNA: TGTGCCAGTAGTATCTCCCGAGGAAGCGATGAGCAGTTCTTC. It codes for CASSISRGSDEQFF.

V gene TRBV21-1 combines with J gene TRBJ2-7; the D call in the table, TRBD1, was not verified against the DNA. TRBV21-1 is shown as a pseudogene. The CDR3 loop spans 18 amino acids. CDR3: CASSKEVASRPNSYEQYF. DNA of the CDR3: TGTGCCAGCAGCAAAGAAGTGGCGAGCAGGCCTAACTCCTACGAGCAGTACTTC.

The chain uses TRBV6-5 and TRBJ2-3; D unresolved. V lost 6 bases and J 5 bases, leaving 15 bases between the germline ends. CDR1 is MNHEY, CDR2 SVGAGI, per germline. The CDR3 length is 14 residues. The CDR3 loop reads CASSALKNLDTQYF. CDR3 nucleotides: TGTGCCAGCAGCGCCCTGAAGAACCTAGATACGCAGTATTTT.

V gene TRBV18 combines with J gene TRBJ1-1; D is unclear. Germline lookup yields CDR1 KGHSH and CDR2 LQKENI. CDR3 size: 12 residues. V lost 3 bases, J lost 10 bases, and 12 bases lay in between. The CDR3 DNA reads as TGTGCCAGCTCACCGCGAGTGGGCCTAGCTTTCTTT. Its protein product is CASSPRVGLAFF.

J is TRBJ1-4 and V is TRBV14; the match to TRBD1 covers 7 bases. CDR1 is SGHDN, CDR2 FVKESK, per germline. The CDR3 length is 14 residues. V lost 0 bases and J lost 6; bases outside the gene matches: 1. The CDR3 loop reads CASSQDRGYEKLFF. CDR3 bases: TGTGCCAGCAGCCAAGACAGGGGGTATGAAAAACTGTTTTTT.

The chain links TRBV7-9 to TRBJ1-5; perhaps TRBD1 as D (6 bases). The CDR3 runs to 17 residues. Germline loops: CDR1 SEHNR, CDR2 FQNEAQ (reference sequence). V gave up 6 bases and J gave up 6 bases, with 24 bases separating them. The CDR3 protein is CASRSGVPTGQCQPQHF. The CDR3 coding sequence is TGTGCCAGCAGGTCTGGGGTCCCTACAGGGCAATGTCAGCCCCAGCATTTT. The complete variable domain, with remaining parts taken from reference TRBV7-9 and TRBJ1-5, reads DTGVSQNPRHKITKRGQNVTFRCDPISEHNRLYWYRQTLGQGPEFLTYFQNEAQLEKSRLLSDRFSAERPKGSFSTLEIQRTEQGDSAMYLCASRSGVPTGQCQPQHFGDGTRLSIL.